Listed here are 19 T cell receptor beta chains from one sample, sequenced in a study of OX40 agonist ivuxolimab in advanced cancers. Using immunoSEQ multiplex PCR, the repertoire was profiled, and TCRdb retains in-frame clones only, with some absent. Of around 69,000 clones in the sample, around 90% were seen once. The material was CD4+ or CD8+ T cells sorted from blood, obtained in a trial of the OX40 agonist ivuxolimab. The receptor source for this set is an adult with an advanced solid tumor such as melanoma, head and neck, liver or kidney cancer.

With regard to this clone: At one end the junction does not follow the germline gene, possibly because of a read error. The V gene is TRBV10-3, the J gene TRBJ2-7; D gene unclear. Germline-derived CDR1 and CDR2 are ENHRY and SYGVKD. This CDR3 is 11 amino acids long. CDR3 bases: TGTGCCATCAGGGGTTCCTATGAGCAGTACTTC. Protein sequence: CAIRGSYEQYF.

The J gene is TRBJ1-3, the V gene TRBV30; D is uncertain. Deletions cut 5 bases from V and 0 bases from J, with 14 bases between. The length of the CDR3 is 15 residues. CDR1 is GTSNPN, CDR2 SVGIG, per germline (reference sequence). The CDR3 region is CAWGGSRYSGNTIYF. The CDR3 nucleotides read TGTGCCTGGGGAGGGTCCCGTTACTCTGGAAACACCATATATTTT.

The chain joins TRBV25-1 to TRBJ1-3; D not resolved. Trimming removed 6 bases from V and 0 bases from J, with 6 bases in between. This CDR3 has 13 amino acids. Germline loops: CDR1 MGHDK, CDR2 SYGVNS. The CDR3 DNA reads TGTGCCAGCAGCACGAACTCTGGAAACACCATATATTTT. This sequence encodes CASSTNSGNTIYF.

This clone was seen a few times. V usage is TRBV9 and J usage is TRBJ1-1; D not certain. With 0 bases removed from V and 1 base from J, the gap between germline ends came to 7 bases. This CDR3 contains 14 residues. The germline V gene has CDR1 SGDLS and CDR2 YYNGEE. The CDR3 is CASSVDPWNTEAFF. For the CDR3, the DNA is TGTGCCAGCAGCGTAGATCCCTGGAACACTGAAGCTTTCTTT.

J is TRBJ1-5 and V is TRBV18; 7 bases fit TRBD1. The V segment lost 3 bases and the J segment 7 bases; nucleotides outside the gene matches: 3. The CDR3 has 13 amino acids. The germline V gene has CDR1 KGHSH and CDR2 LQKENI. In DNA, the CDR3 is TGTGCCAGCTCACCCGACAGGGAACAGCCCCAGCATTTT. Its protein is CASSPDREQPQHF.

The rearrangement joins TRBV2 to TRBJ1-5; 7 bases map to TRBD1. The J segment lost 3 bases and the V segment lost 8 bases, leaving 4 bases of the junction unmatched. Germline V gene data show CDR1 as SNHLY and CDR2 as FYNNEI. The CDR3 contains 13 residues. The CDR3 region is CASVTGDNQPQHF. The CDR3 bases are TGTGCCAGCGTAACAGGGGACAATCAGCCCCAGCATTTT.

The chain combines TRBV30 with TRBJ2-7; TRBD1 might be the D (6 bases). Germline-derived CDR1 and CDR2 are GTSNPN and SVGIG (reference sequence). This CDR3 has 15 amino acids. With 3 bases removed from V and 3 bases from J, the gap between germline ends came to 18 bases. Here the CDR3 reads CAWSPLNRVLYEQYF. CDR3 nucleotide sequence: TGTGCCTGGAGCCCTCTTAACAGGGTTCTCTACGAGCAGTACTTC. Full variable domain (missing parts from reference TRBV30 and TRBJ2-7): SQTIHQWPATLVQPVGSPLSLECTVEGTSNPNLYWYRQAAGRGLQLLFYSVGIGQISSEVPQNLSASRPQDRQFILSSKKLLLSDSGFYLCAWSPLNRVLYEQYFGPGTRLTVT.

The V call is TRBV7-9, the J call TRBJ1-1; no definite D call. The CDR3 has 13 amino acids. V was clipped by 4 bases and J by 1 base, with 7 bases between them. Looked up from germline, CDR1 is SEHNR and CDR2 is FQNEAQ (reference sequence). The CDR3 coding sequence is TGTGCCAGCAGCTCAACCGGGAACACTGAAGCTTTCTTT. Its translation: CASSSTGNTEAFF.

The genes are TRBV5-5 and TRBJ2-7; D may correspond to TRBD1 or TRBD2 (5 bases each). Trimming removed 5 bases from V and 2 bases from J, with 17 bases in between. The CDR3 totals 15 residues. The germline CDR1 and CDR2 sequences are SGHKS and YYEKEE (reference sequence). CDR3 nucleotide sequence: TGTGCCAGCAGTTTATCCGGGACGGTGCCCTACGAGCAGTACTTC. Translated: CASSLSGTVPYEQYF.

The J gene is TRBJ2-1, the V gene TRBV2, with D unresolved. CDR1 is SNHLY, CDR2 FYNNEI, per germline. The CDR3 spans 16 residues. V lost 2 bases and J lost 0, with 11 bases in between. In DNA form, the CDR3 reads TGTGCCAGCAGTGAACTGGCGGTTCTCTCCTACAATGAGCAGTTCTTC. Amino acid sequence: CASSELAVLSYNEQFF.

V usage is TRBV2 and J usage is TRBJ1-4, with a tentative D call TRBD1 (6 bases). V was shortened by 6 bases and J by 3 bases, with 20 bases between the two germline ends. Per germline, CDR1 SNHLY and CDR2 FYNNEI. CDR3 length: 17 residues. CDR3 DNA sequence: TGTGCCAGCAGCGGGACATACTGGACGGACTCTAATGAAAAACTGTTTTTT. As protein: CASSGTYWTDSNEKLFF.

This chain connects TRBV9 to TRBJ1-2, with a tentative D call TRBD1 (6 bases). Germline CDR1 SGDLS, CDR2 YYNGEE. There are 15 residues in the CDR3. V lost 3 bases to trimming and J lost 8 bases, with 20 bases between them. The DNA for the CDR3 is TGTGCCAGCAGCGCCTACAGGGTCCAAGCGGGCGGCTACACCTTC. It codes for CASSAYRVQAGGYTF. The complete variable domain, with remaining parts taken from reference TRBV9 and TRBJ1-2, reads DSGVTQTPKHLITATGQRVTLRCSPRSGDLSVYWYQQSLDQGLQFLIQYYNGEERAKGNILERFSAQQFPDLHSELNLSSLELGDSALYFCASSAYRVQAGGYTFGSGTRLTVV.

The rearrangement joins TRBV19 to TRBJ2-5, with TRBD2 matching 7 bases. The V gene end was trimmed by 6 bases and the J gene end by 2 bases; junction bases not matched to a gene: 12. The germline CDR1 and CDR2 sequences are LNHDA and SQIVND (reference sequence). The CDR3 loop spans 16 amino acids. The CDR3 region has the DNA TGTGCCAGTAGGTTGAGGGGTAGCGGGCGTCAAGAGACCCAGTACTTC. Translating gives CASRLRGSGRQETQYF.

The chain is built from TRBV1 and TRBJ1-2; TRBD1, the D gene given by the table, was not confirmed from the DNA. TRBV1 is classified as a pseudogene. The CDR3 is made up of 16 amino acids. The CDR3 bases are TGCACCAGCAGCCAAGAAGTAGTCAGGGAAGGATATGGCTACACCTTC. It is translated as CTSSQEVVREGYGYTF.

The table lists this clone with a few counts. The genes are TRBV5-6 and TRBJ1-2, with D unclear. The germline gives CDR1 SGHDT, CDR2 YYEEEE. The CDR3 covers 14 residues. V shed 4 bases and J shed 0 bases, with 10 bases lying between them. CDR3 nucleotide sequence: TGTGCCAGCAGCGTCCGAGGAGCTAACTATGGCTACACCTTC. Amino acids: CASSVRGANYGYTF.

V and J are TRBV19 and TRBJ1-6; no reliable D call. The V end lost 0 bases, the J end lost 9 bases, and 6 bases lay between the germline ends. CDR3 size: 13 residues. From germline, CDR1 is LNHDA and CDR2 SQIVND (reference sequence). The CDR3 protein is CASSIEVGSPLHF. The CDR3 nucleotides read TGTGCCAGTAGTATAGAGGTTGGTTCACCCCTCCACTTT.

The J gene is TRBJ1-6, the V gene TRBV6-5, with TRBD1 identical over 11 bases. J was trimmed by 7 bases and V by 2 bases; bases with no gene match: 1. The CDR3 contains 15 residues. Germline V CDR1 and CDR2: MNHEY, SVGAGI. CDR3 sequence: CASSYRTGGNSPLHF. The CDR3 DNA follows: TGTGCCAGCAGTTACCGGACAGGGGGCAATTCACCCCTCCACTTT.

The chain links TRBV5-1 to TRBJ1-1; tentatively, D is TRBD1 (5 bases). This CDR3 is 15 amino acids long. The germline V gene has CDR1 SGHRS and CDR2 YFSETQ. Trimming shortened V by 1 base and J by 4 bases, and 14 bases separated the two germline ends. The CDR3 DNA sequence: TGCGCCAGCAGCTTGCCGGCAGGGAGGGGCACTGAAGCTTTCTTT. This encodes CASSLPAGRGTEAFF.

This clone was observed once. The chain recombines TRBV29-1 with TRBJ1-4, with a weak D call TRBD1 (5 bases). Deletions cut 7 bases from V and 8 bases from J, with 11 bases between. Germline V gene lookup returns CDR1 SQVTM and CDR2 ANQGSEA. The CDR3 runs to 11 residues. In DNA form, the CDR3 reads TGCAGCGGCGGGACGTCGGAAAAACTGTTTTTT. It specifies CSGGTSEKLFF.